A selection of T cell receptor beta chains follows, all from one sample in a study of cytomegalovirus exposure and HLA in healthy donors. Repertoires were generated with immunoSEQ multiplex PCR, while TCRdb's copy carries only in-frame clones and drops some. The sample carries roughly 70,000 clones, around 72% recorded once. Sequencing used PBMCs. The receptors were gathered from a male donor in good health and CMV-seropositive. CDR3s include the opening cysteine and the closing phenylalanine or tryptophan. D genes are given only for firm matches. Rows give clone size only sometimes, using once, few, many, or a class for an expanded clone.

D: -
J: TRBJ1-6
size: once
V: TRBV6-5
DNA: TGTGCCAGCACTGCCTATAATTCACCCCTCCACTTT
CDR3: CASTAYNSPLHF

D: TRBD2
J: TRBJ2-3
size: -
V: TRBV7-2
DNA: TGTGCCAGCAGCCAGCTAGCGGGGGGCCTAGATACGCAGTATTTT
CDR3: CASSQLAGGLDTQYF

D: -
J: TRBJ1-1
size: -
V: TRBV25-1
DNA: TGTGCCAGCAGTGACCCCAGGGAAACTGAAGCTTTCTTT
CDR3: CASSDPRETEAFF

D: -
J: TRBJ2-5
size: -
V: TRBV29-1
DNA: TGCAGCGTTGACTCTTCCTCTTTGGAGACCCAGTACTTC
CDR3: CSVDSSSLETQYF

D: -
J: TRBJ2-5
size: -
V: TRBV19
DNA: TGTGCCAGTAGTGCAGACATCCAAGAGACCCAGTACTTC
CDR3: CASSADIQETQYF

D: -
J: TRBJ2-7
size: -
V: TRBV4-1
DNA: TGCGCCAGCAGCCAAGAGGGCAGGGCGACGTACGAGCAGTACTTC
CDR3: CASSQEGRATYEQYF

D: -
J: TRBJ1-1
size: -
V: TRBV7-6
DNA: TGTGCCAGCAGCTTAGTCGACAGGAACACTGAAGCTTTCTTT
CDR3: CASSLVDRNTEAFF

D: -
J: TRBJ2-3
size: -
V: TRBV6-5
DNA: TGTGCCAGCAGTTACGCCGACACAGGATTCGCGCAGTATTTT
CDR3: CASSYADTGFAQYF

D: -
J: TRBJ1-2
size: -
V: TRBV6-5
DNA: TGTGCCAGCAGCCCCCTGGGGTTCGGGGAGTATGGCTACACCTTC
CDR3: CASSPLGFGEYGYTF

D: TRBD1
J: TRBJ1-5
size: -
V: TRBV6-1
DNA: TGTGCCAGCAGGAGTCCGGGACAGTCCCATCAGCCCCAGCATTTT
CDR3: CASRSPGQSHQPQHF

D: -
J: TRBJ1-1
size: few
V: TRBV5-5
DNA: TGTGCCAGCAGCTCCGCGCGACAGCCAACAAACACTGAAGCTTTCTTT
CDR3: CASSSARQPTNTEAFF

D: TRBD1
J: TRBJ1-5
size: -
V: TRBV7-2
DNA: TGTGCCAGCAGCTTAGGTGGGACAGGGGTACAGCCCCAGCATTTT
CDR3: CASSLGGTGVQPQHF

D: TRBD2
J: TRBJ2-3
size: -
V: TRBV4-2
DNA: TGTGCCGGCAATGCGGGGGGGGGCACAGATACGCAGTATTTT
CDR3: CAGNAGGGTDTQYF

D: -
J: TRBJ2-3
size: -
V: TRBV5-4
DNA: TGTGCCAGCAGCTTTTTGCAGAGCACAGATACGCAGTATTTT
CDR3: CASSFLQSTDTQYF

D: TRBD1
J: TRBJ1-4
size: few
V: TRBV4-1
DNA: TGCGCCAGCAGCCAAGGACAGGGGGCTGGTGAAAAACTGTTTTTT
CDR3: CASSQGQGAGEKLFF

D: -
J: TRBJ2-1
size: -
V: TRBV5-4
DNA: TGTGCCAGCAGCTTGGATAGCCCGTCCTACAATGAGCAGTTCTTC
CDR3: CASSLDSPSYNEQFF

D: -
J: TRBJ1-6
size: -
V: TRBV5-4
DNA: TGTGCCAGCAGCGTAACAGGGAGCTCCTATAATTCACCCCTCCACTTT
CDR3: CASSVTGSSYNSPLHF

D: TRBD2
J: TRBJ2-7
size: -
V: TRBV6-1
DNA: TGTGCCAGCAGTCCCCGAGGAAGCGGGGCCTACGAGCAGTACTTC
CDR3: CASSPRGSGAYEQYF

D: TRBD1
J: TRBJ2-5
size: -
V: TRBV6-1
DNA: TGTGCCAGCACAAGAGACAGGGGCCCTGAGACCCAGTACTTC
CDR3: CASTRDRGPETQYF

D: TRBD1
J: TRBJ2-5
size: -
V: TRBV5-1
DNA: TGCGCCAGCAGGGACAGGGTGGCAGAGACCCAGTACTTC
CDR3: CASRDRVAETQYF

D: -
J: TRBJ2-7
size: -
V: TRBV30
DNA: TGTGCCTGGGTGATAGGGAATCGGGGAGAAGAGCAGTACTTC
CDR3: CAWVIGNRGEEQYF

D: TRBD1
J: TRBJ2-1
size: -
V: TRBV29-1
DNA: TGCAGCGTCTCCCGGGACAGGAAGGATTATGAGCAGTTCTTC
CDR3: CSVSRDRKDYEQFF

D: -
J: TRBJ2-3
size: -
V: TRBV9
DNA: TGTGCCAGCAGCCCGAACATAGGACAGATCTCAGATACGCAGTATTTT
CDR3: CASSPNIGQISDTQYF

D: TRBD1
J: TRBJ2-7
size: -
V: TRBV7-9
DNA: TGTGCCAGCAGCTTTGCGGGACAGGGCTACGAGCAGTACTTC
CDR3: CASSFAGQGYEQYF

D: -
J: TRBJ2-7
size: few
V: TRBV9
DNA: TGTGCCAGCAGCGTAGGGTGGGGCGGTGTGTACGAGCAGTACTTC
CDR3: CASSVGWGGVYEQYF

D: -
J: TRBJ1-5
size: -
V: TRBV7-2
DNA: TGTGCCAGCAGCCCCCCCGGGGGTTCGCCCCAGCATTTT
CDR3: CASSPPGGSPQHF

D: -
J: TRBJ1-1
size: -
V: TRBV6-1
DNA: TGTGCCAGCAGTGAAGACCTCTCCGGGACAGAAGCTTTCTTT
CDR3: CASSEDLSGTEAFF

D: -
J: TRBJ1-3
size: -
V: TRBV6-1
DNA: TGTGCCGCACTCCCCGGGGGAGAGGGTGGAAACACCATATATTTT
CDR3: CAALPGGEGGNTIYF

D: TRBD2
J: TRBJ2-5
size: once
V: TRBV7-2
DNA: TGTGCCAGCAGTTCGACCTGGACTAGCGGGGGGGCCCCCTACTTC
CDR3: CASSSTWTSGGAPYF

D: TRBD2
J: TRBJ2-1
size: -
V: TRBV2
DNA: TGTGCCAGCAGAGGGACTAGCGGTTACAATGAGCAGTTCTTC
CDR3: CASRGTSGYNEQFF

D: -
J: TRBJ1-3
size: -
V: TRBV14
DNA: TGTGCCAGCAGCCCTGGCAGGGCTAGCTCTGGAAACACCATATATTTT
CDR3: CASSPGRASSGNTIYF

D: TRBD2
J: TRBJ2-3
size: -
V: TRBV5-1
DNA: TGCGCCAGCAGTTTCGGGGGGAGGTACACAGATACGCAGTATTTT
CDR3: CASSFGGRYTDTQYF

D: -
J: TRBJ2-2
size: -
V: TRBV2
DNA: TGTGCCAGCAGGGCCAACAGGGCTAACACCGGGGAGCTGTTTTTT
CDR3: CASRANRANTGELFF

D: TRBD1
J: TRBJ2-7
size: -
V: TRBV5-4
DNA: TGTGCCAGCAGCTTCAGACAGGGAGATCAATTGTACGAGCAGTACTTC
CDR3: CASSFRQGDQLYEQYF

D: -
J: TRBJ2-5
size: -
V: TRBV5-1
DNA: TGCGCCAGCAGCAGCATGAGGCAACCCCAAGAGACCCAGTACTTC
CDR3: CASSSMRQPQETQYF

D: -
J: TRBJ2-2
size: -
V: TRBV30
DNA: TGTGCCTGGACTAACACCGGGGAGCTGTTTTTT
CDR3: CAWTNTGELFF

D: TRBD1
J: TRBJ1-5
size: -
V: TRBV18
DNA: TGTGCCAGCTCACCACCTGTCGGACGGACAGGGGTGAGCAATCAGCCCCAGCATTTT
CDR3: CASSPPVGRTGVSNQPQHF

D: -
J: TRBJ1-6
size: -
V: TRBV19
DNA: TGTGCCAGTAGTAGGACTTATAATTCACCCCTCCACTTT
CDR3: CASSRTYNSPLHF

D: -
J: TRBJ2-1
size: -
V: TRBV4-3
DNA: TGCGCCAGCAGCCAGTCCCGCGGTGGGTCCTACAATGAGCAGTTCTTC
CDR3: CASSQSRGGSYNEQFF

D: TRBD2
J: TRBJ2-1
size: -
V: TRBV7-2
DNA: TGTGCCAGCAGACCCCTAGCGGGGGGGCCTTACAATGAGCAGTTCTTC
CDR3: CASRPLAGGPYNEQFF

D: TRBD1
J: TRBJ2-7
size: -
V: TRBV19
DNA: TGTGCCAGTAGTTCCGGGACAGGTGGGTACGAGCAGTACTTC
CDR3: CASSSGTGGYEQYF

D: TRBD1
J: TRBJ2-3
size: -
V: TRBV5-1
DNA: TGCGCCAGCAGCTTGGCCGGGCGACAGGGAGTCGGGGATACGCAGTATTTT
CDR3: CASSLAGRQGVGDTQYF

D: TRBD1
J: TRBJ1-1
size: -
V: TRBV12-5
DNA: TGTGCTAGTAACAGGGGGCGGATCACTGAAGCTTTCTTT
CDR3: CASNRGRITEAFF

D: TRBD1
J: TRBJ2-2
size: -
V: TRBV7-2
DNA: TGTGCCAGCAGCTGGGGACAGTACACCGGGGAGCTGTTTTTT
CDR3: CASSWGQYTGELFF

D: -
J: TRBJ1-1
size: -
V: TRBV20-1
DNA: TGCAGTGCTAGTTTTCAGGGTGAAGCTTTCTTT
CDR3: CSASFQGEAFF